Each of the 14 T cell receptor beta chains below was sequenced from the same sample in a study of CD8 T cells in Susac syndrome. Random hexamers were used to reverse transcribe an amount of roughly 0.5 to 1 ug RNA. TCRdb passed the immunoSEQ multiplex PCR reads through MiXCR, listing each CDR3 protein once. The data contain 190,000 or so distinct CDR3 sequences, nearly 95% of them singletons. The sample taken for sequencing was CD4+ T cells from PBMCs. The receptor source for this set is a human donor with multiple sclerosis.

V gene TRBV6-1 combines with J gene TRBJ2-2; 10 bases align to TRBD2. Unmatched junction bases numbered 11, after V lost 6 bases and J lost 7 bases. Germline CDR1 reads MNHNS; CDR2 reads SASEGT. The CDR3 has 16 residues. CDR3 region: CASRQLAGRRIGELFF. CDR3 nucleotides: TGTGCCAGCAGGCAACTAGCGGGAAGAAGGATCGGGGAGCTGTTTTTT.

CDR3 sequence: CSVEPVRGNTEAFF. The CDR3 nucleotides read TGCAGCGTTGAACCAGTGAGGGGGAACACTGAAGCTTTCTTT. This rearrangement joins TRBV29-1 to TRBJ1-1, with D perhaps matching TRBD1 (5 bases). This CDR3 region has 14 residues. Germline CDR1 and CDR2: SQVTM and ANQGSEA. Trimming took 2 bases from V and 1 from J, leaving 11 bases between them.

The gene calls are TRBV4-1 and TRBJ1-1; D remains ambiguous. The CDR3 runs 19 residues. V was pared by 1 base and J by 5 bases, with 26 bases between. CDR1 is MGHRA, CDR2 YSYEKL, per germline. As DNA, the CDR3 is TGCGCCAGCAGCCAAGGCACGTCAGATGGCCTACGACGGTGGACTGAAGCTTTCTTT. It yields the protein CASSQGTSDGLRRWTEAFF.

The chain links TRBV20-1 to TRBJ2-7, with 10 bases aligning to TRBD2. Germline values: CDR1 DFQATT, CDR2 SNEGSKA (reference sequence). The CDR3 has 14 residues. J lost 2 bases, V lost 4 bases, and 5 bases had no gene match. DNA of the CDR3: TGCAGTGCTACTCAACTAGCGGGGACCTACGAGCAGTACTTC. As protein: CSATQLAGTYEQYF.

The chain couples TRBV29-1 to TRBJ1-5; no clear D gene. V lost 4 bases and J lost 8, with 12 bases in between. Germline-derived CDR1 and CDR2 are SQVTM and ANQGSEA. CDR3 length equals 12 residues. This chain's CDR3 is CSVASLGKPQHF. DNA for the CDR3: TGCAGCGTTGCTTCATTGGGTAAGCCCCAGCATTTT.

This sequence joins TRBV29-1 and TRBJ2-5; D unclear. Trimming stripped 3 bases from V and 5 bases from J, with 10 bases between. The length of the CDR3 is 12 residues. Germline values: CDR1 SQVTM, CDR2 ANQGSEA. The CDR3 coding sequence is TGCAGCGTTGATTTGGGCAGGGAGACCCAGTACTTC. It yields the protein CSVDLGRETQYF. The variable domain in full, with the rest retrieved from reference TRBV29-1 and TRBJ2-5, is SAVISQKPSRDICQRGTSLTIQCQVDSQVTMMFWYRQQPGQSLTLIATANQGSEATYESGFVIDKFPISRPNLTFSTLTVSNMSPEDSSIYLCSVDLGRETQYFGPGTRLLVL.

The CDR3 DNA reads as TGTGCCAGCAGTGTTACGGCATCCGGGGAGCTGTTTTTT. It encodes CASSVTASGELFF. The chain links TRBV25-1 to TRBJ2-2; the D is unclear. This CDR3 has 13 residues. Trimming removed 4 bases at V and 6 bases at J, with 9 bases between. Germline V lookup: CDR1 MGHDK, CDR2 SYGVNS.

This chain uses TRBV20-1 with TRBJ1-1; D not resolved. The germline V gene has CDR1 DFQATT and CDR2 SNEGSKA (reference sequence). The length of the CDR3 is 13 residues. Trimming left V 5 bases short and J 0 bases short, with 10 bases between. CDR3 sequence: CSAANPMNTEAFF. The CDR3 DNA is TGCAGTGCTGCGAATCCTATGAACACTGAAGCTTTCTTT.

This clonotype was recorded once. The V gene is TRBV20-1, the J gene TRBJ1-2; D unclear. The CDR3 spans 13 residues. Trimming cost V 0 bases and J 5 bases, with 10 bases left between them. The germline gives CDR1 DFQATT, CDR2 SNEGSKA (reference sequence). The chain's CDR3 is CSARDPEWYGYTF. The DNA for the CDR3 is TGCAGTGCTAGAGATCCGGAGTGGTATGGCTACACCTTC.

The chain carries TRBV12-3 or TRBV12-4 and TRBJ2-5; D possibly corresponds to TRBD2 (6 bases). This CDR3 region has 15 residues. Trimming shortened V by 5 bases and J by 5 bases, and 18 bases separated the two germline ends. CDR3: CASSKRPPRGETQYF. CDR3 sequence (DNA): TGTGCCAGCAGTAAACGGCCACCCCGGGGGGAGACCCAGTACTTC.

This clonotype was observed a single time. The gene calls are TRBV12-3 or TRBV12-4 and TRBJ2-3, with D unclear. The CDR3 runs 11 residues. V lost 8 bases, J lost 6 bases, and 9 bases lay in between. CDR3 bases: TGTGCCAGCCGAGAAAGGGATACGCAGTATTTT. Translation: CASRERDTQYF.

V is TRBV6-1 and J is TRBJ2-7; the D is unclear. Trimming pared 2 bases from V and 7 bases from J, leaving 9 bases between. This CDR3 contains 12 residues. Germline CDR1 MNHNS, CDR2 SASEGT. The CDR3 spells CASSESWAEQYF. The CDR3, as DNA: TGTGCCAGCAGTGAAAGTTGGGCTGAGCAGTACTTC.

The rearrangement links TRBV7-3 to TRBJ2-5; D gene unclear. In germline, CDR1 is SGHTA, CDR2 FQGTGA. The CDR3 contains 15 residues. V was clipped by 2 bases and J by 2 bases, with 12 bases between them. This chain's CDR3 is CASSLGVGLQETQYF. The CDR3 region has the DNA TGTGCCAGCAGCTTAGGGGTCGGGCTTCAAGAGACCCAGTACTTC.

The count of this clonotype is one. This chain uses TRBV20-1 with TRBJ2-7; 10 bases fit TRBD1. The germline CDR1 and CDR2 sequences are DFQATT and SNEGSKA (reference sequence). With 0 bases clipped from V and 3 bases from J, the junction kept 5 bases outside the gene matches. The CDR3 has 15 residues. The CDR3 spells CSAREAGQGLYEQYF. For the CDR3, the DNA is TGCAGTGCTAGAGAGGCGGGACAGGGGCTCTACGAGCAGTACTTC.